This T cell receptor beta chain was retrieved from a study of blood T cell repertoires in COVID-19. In the source study's methods: Estimation of nucleated cell counts relied on the amplification of reference gene primers. Measured with immunoSEQ multiplex PCR; TCRdb has only the in-frame clones, and not every one. V and J calls and clone size are given by that table; D and trimming were obtained from the DNA. The table has a few hundred thousand clones, 80% to 85% seen once; the top ten hold 5% to 6%. Residents of 24 US areas, aged roughly 18 to 89 years, made up the participants. Recovery among Cohort 3 donors was established by two negative PCRs, clearance, or symptom resolution. The V and J ends lost 6 bases and 5 bases respectively, with 16 bases between them. Per germline, CDR1 SQVTM and CDR2 ANQGSEA. CDR3 size: 13 residues.

The clonotype was recovered from a woman aged 50 to 60 who had recovered from COVID-19. Sequencing was performed on PBMCs or T cells enriched from blood (not recorded which). The chain couples TRBV29-1 to TRBJ2-5, with D possibly being TRBD1 (5 bases). For the CDR3, the DNA is TGCAGCGTAAACGGCAGGGTTGGGGAGACCCAGTACTTC. Amino acid sequence: CSVNGRVGETQYF.